The present T cell receptor beta chain was sequenced within a study of blood T cell repertoires in COVID-19 (TCRdb year 2020). Study-level background: The collaborator samples originated in the United States, Italy and Spain and spanned the acute and convalescent phases of COVID-19. The prospective study material was composed of cDNA or gDNA derived from T cells, B-cell-depleted T cells, or PBMCs. Samples came from the ongoing ImmuneRACE study (first 160 participants) plus 1,254 subjects from 6 global collaborators. HLA class I and class II types, where available, came from metadata supplied by the sample provider rather than from assay-based typing. Sample metadata almost always included a de-identified subject ID, COVID-19 status, age in years and sex. The repertoires were released in a freely available public database intended as a resource for research on the immune response to SARS-CoV-2. Deeply sampled blood TCRbeta repertoires from subjects exposed to, actively infected with, or recovered from COVID-19 were included in the dataset.

CDR1 is given as SGHTS and CDR2 as YDEGEE, both from the germline V gene. The CDR3 runs 14 amino acids, cysteine and phenylalanine included. Only the CDR3 portion is preserved as DNA: 42 bases, with reading frame beginning at the first base. The junction carries 9 bases between V and J, which are trimmed by 4 bases and 1 base respectively. With respect to this clone: Its target antigen remains unknown. No base quality values were provided; no much bigger clone lies one nucleotide off.

TCRbeta CDR3 regions were amplified from genomic DNA by means of the immunoSEQ Assay, a bias-controlled multiplex PCR. In the source study's methods: The number of nucleated cells in each sample was estimated by amplification of reference gene primers within the assay. To quantify the absolute abundance of each unique TCRbeta CDR3 rearrangement, sequence reads were collapsed and filtered. For each sample, productive Simpson clonality was calculated by taking the square root of Simpson's diversity index across productive rearrangements. TCRdb provides this immuneACCESS table in a form limited to in-frame rearrangements. Some clones are lacking; in checked studies, under half of them reflect an unresolved V gene, and why the rest are absent is not known. That table gives V, J and clone size, and the DNA gave D and trimming. In this sample the table shows about 43,000 clones, around 81% of which occur a single time. Together, the top ten hold roughly 45% of the sample.

What the research found in general, with its limitations: The quantity of clinical and demographic metadata differed by source and by participant and was supplied without curation.

Whole blood was collected in K2EDTA tubes by collaborating institutions according to the institutions' own protocols. For TCRbeta analysis, collaborator samples were shipped as frozen whole blood, as isolated PBMCs, or as DNA extracted from either sample type. The specimen sequenced was peripheral blood. The V and J genes are TRBV5-8 and TRBJ1-5; no D gene can be assigned with confidence. This sequence was found in a woman of 80 years or more with acute or convalescent COVID-19. The CDR3 protein sequence reads: CASSPIMSNQPQHF. The sequence in DNA is TGTGCCAGCAGCCCCATCATGAGCAATCAGCCCCAGCATTTT.